These 18 T cell receptor beta chains originate from one sample sequenced in a study of lymphopenia after photon versus proton radiotherapy. Repertoires were generated with immunoSEQ multiplex PCR, while TCRdb's copy carries only in-frame clones and drops some. The repertoire holds 50,000 to 70,000 clones, with 87% as singletons. The material sequenced was peripheral blood, taken from a patient treated with proton-based radiotherapy. These receptors came from a man at least 80 years old with esophageal cancer.

The chain joins TRBV2 to TRBJ1-2; tentatively, D is TRBD1 (6 bases). This CDR3 region has 15 residues. V was pared by 7 bases and J by 1 base, with 16 bases between. Germline CDR1 is SNHLY and CDR2 is FYNNEI. The CDR3 nucleotides are TGTGCCAGCACCCCGAAGGGGGTACATAACTATGGCTACACCTTC. It codes for CASTPKGVHNYGYTF.

Turning to this clone: Germline is not matched at one junction end, which may reflect a read error. The chain combines TRBV29-1 with TRBJ1-5; no firm D call. Germline CDR1 SQVTM, CDR2 ANQGSEA. This CDR3 region has 12 residues. The CDR3: CSVKDGNQPQHF. The CDR3, as DNA: TGCAGCGTTAAAGACGGAAATCAGCCCCAGCATTTT.

A word on this clone: At one end the junction does not follow the germline gene, possibly because of a read error. V usage is TRBV15 and J usage is TRBJ1-6; 8 bases agree with TRBD1. This CDR3 has 13 residues. Germline-derived CDR1 and CDR2 are LNHNV and YYDKDF (reference sequence). CDR3 sequence: CTTSRGRLSPLHF. In DNA, the CDR3 is TGTACCACCAGCAGGGGGCGGCTATCACCCCTCCACTTT.

V gene TRBV5-1 combines with J gene TRBJ2-3, with D perhaps TRBD1 or TRBD2 (5 bases each). Germline CDR1 reads SGHRS; CDR2 reads YFSETQ. The CDR3 consists of 14 residues. The ends were cut back, 7 bases at V and 2 bases at J, with 14 bases in the middle. CDR3 protein: CASALEGNTDTQYF. The CDR3, as DNA: TGCGCCAGCGCCCTCGAGGGGAACACAGATACGCAGTATTTT.

The rearrangement links TRBV9 to TRBJ1-5; no reliable D call. Germline CDR1 SGDLS, CDR2 YYNGEE. Trimming shortened V by 2 bases and J by 9 bases, and 9 bases separated the two germline ends. The CDR3 consists of 12 residues. The CDR3 DNA follows: TGTGCCAGCAGCGTCGGGATTGGGCCCCAGCATTTT. Amino acid sequence: CASSVGIGPQHF.

This sequence joins TRBV10-3 and TRBJ2-2; D gene uncertain. Trimming removed 4 bases at V and 0 bases at J, with 12 bases between. CDR3 size: 16 residues. Germline loops: CDR1 ENHRY, CDR2 SYGVKD. The CDR3 reads CAISVSQFANTGELFF. The CDR3 DNA reads as TGTGCCATCAGTGTGAGCCAGTTCGCGAACACCGGGGAGCTGTTTTTT.

This clone is termed medium-sized. The CDR3 sequence is CASSPGGSYNEQFF. The CDR3 DNA follows: TGTGCCAGCAGCCCCGGGGGCAGCTACAATGAGCAGTTCTTC. The V and J genes are TRBV9 and TRBJ2-1; D possibly uses TRBD1 or TRBD2 (6 bases each). V lost 4 bases, J lost 3 bases, and 11 bases lay in between. Looked up from germline, CDR1 is SGDLS and CDR2 is YYNGEE. The CDR3 runs to 14 residues.

The V call is TRBV6-6, the J call TRBJ2-7; D perhaps matches TRBD2 (6 bases). The V end was cut by 10 bases, the J end by 3 bases, with 16 bases between. The germline V gene has CDR1 MNHNY and CDR2 SVGAGI (reference sequence). This CDR3 region has 13 residues. The CDR3: CATTRDSFYEQYF. CDR3 sequence (DNA): TGTGCCACCACCCGGGACTCCTTCTACGAGCAGTACTTC.

J is TRBJ2-1 and V is TRBV5-1, with 10 bases matching TRBD1. In germline, CDR1 is SGHRS, CDR2 YFSETQ. V trimming: 4 bases; J trimming: 5 bases; junction bases outside the gene matches: 9. The CDR3 totals 16 residues. CDR3 amino acids: CASSQREGTGDNEQFF. The DNA for the CDR3 is TGCGCCAGCAGCCAAAGAGAGGGGACAGGGGACAATGAGCAGTTCTTC.

This clone was observed a few times. The genes are TRBV7-8 and TRBJ2-7; maybe TRBD2 (6 bases). The CDR3 is made up of 14 amino acids. CDR1 is SGHVS, CDR2 FQNEAQ, per germline. The ends were cut back, 5 bases at V and 2 bases at J, with 13 bases in the middle. CDR3 DNA: TGTGCCAGCAGCCTACGAGGAGGGCCCTACGAGCAGTACTTC. It specifies CASSLRGGPYEQYF.

V and J are TRBV7-2 and TRBJ2-7, with 8 nucleotides matching TRBD2. The V gene end was trimmed by 5 bases and the J gene end by 2 bases; junction bases not matched to a gene: 11. Germline assignment: CDR1 SGHTA and CDR2 FQGNSA. The CDR3 consists of 16 residues. The CDR3 DNA reads as TGTGCCAGCAGCCCTGTCGGGAGGGAGGGAACCTACGAGCAGTACTTC. It yields the protein CASSPVGREGTYEQYF.

The V call is TRBV18, the J call TRBJ1-1, with TRBD1 matching 8 bases. The V segment lost 1 base and the J segment 0 bases; nucleotides outside the gene matches: 4. The CDR3 loop spans 16 amino acids. Per germline, CDR1 KGHSH and CDR2 LQKENI. CDR3 sequence (DNA): TGTGCCAGCTCACCACGACAGGGGATAATGAACACTGAAGCTTTCTTT. It codes for CASSPRQGIMNTEAFF.

The J gene is TRBJ1-2, the V gene TRBV7-6; TRBD1 is a possible D gene (6 bases). CDR3 size: 16 residues. CDR1 is SGHVS, CDR2 FNYEAQ, per germline. The V and J ends lost 1 base and 8 bases respectively, with 20 bases between them. The CDR3, as DNA: TGTGCCAGCAGCTTAGGTTCGTTCTCAGGGGCTCGGGGCTACACCTTC. Translated, it gives CASSLGSFSGARGYTF. Variable domain in full (rest from reference TRBV7-6 and TRBJ1-2): GAGVSQSPRYKVTKRGQDVALRCDPISGHVSLYWYRQALGQGPEFLTYFNYEAQQDKSGLPNDRFSAERPEGSISTLTIQRTEQRDSAMYRCASSLGSFSGARGYTFGSGTRLTVV.

The chain recombines TRBV7-7 with TRBJ2-5; D is possibly TRBD1 or TRBD2 (6 bases each). The CDR3 contains 17 residues. Trimming shortened V by 2 bases and J by 4 bases, and 20 bases separated the two germline ends. The germline V gene encodes CDR1 SSHAT and CDR2 FNYEAQ (reference sequence). The CDR3 nucleotides read TGTGCCAGCAGCTTAAATACTGCCAGGGGAGGTCGAGAGACCCAGTACTTC. Translated, it gives CASSLNTARGGRETQYF. Supplemented by reference TRBV7-7 and TRBJ2-5, the full variable domain reads GAGVSQSPRYKVTKRGQDVTLRCDPISSHATLYWYQQALGQGPEFLTYFNYEAQPDKSGLPSDRFSAERPEGSISTLTIQRTEQRDSAMYRCASSLNTARGGRETQYFGPGTRLLVL.

This clone has a single count. Its ends do not fully match the called genes, so a read error is possible. The chain couples TRBV2 to TRBJ1-1, with no clear D. Germline loops: CDR1 SNHLY, CDR2 FYNNEI. The CDR3 sequence is 11 residues long. Here the CDR3 DNA reads TGTGCCAGCAGTGTGGACCAAAGGTGGCTTTTT. Protein sequence: CASSVDQRWLF. The full variable domain, rest sourced from reference TRBV2 and TRBJ1-1, is EPEVTQTPSHQVTQMGQEVILRCVPISNHLYFYWYRQILGQKVEFLVSFYNNEISEKSEIFDDQFSVERPDGSNFTLKIRSTKLEDSAMYFCASSVDQRWLFGQGTRLTVV.

This rearrangement joins TRBV9 to TRBJ1-2; no reliable D call. Germline lookup yields CDR1 SGDLS and CDR2 YYNGEE. Trimming removed 0 bases at V and 4 bases at J, with 13 bases between. The CDR3 runs 15 residues. This chain's CDR3 is CASSVESGELYGYTF. For the CDR3, the DNA is TGTGCCAGCAGCGTAGAGTCCGGGGAGCTCTATGGCTACACCTTC.

V usage is TRBV5-8 and J usage is TRBJ2-1, with D possibly TRBD2 on 6 matching bases. Germline CDR1 SGHTS, CDR2 YDEGEE. Between the trimmed V and J ends, which lost 4 bases and 1 base, there was a span of 12 bases. This CDR3 has 15 residues. The CDR3 is CASSRGLRSYNEQFF. The DNA for the CDR3 is TGTGCCAGCAGCAGGGGACTCAGATCCTACAATGAGCAGTTCTTC.

This chain connects TRBV4-1 to TRBJ1-2, with no clear D. Germline lookup yields CDR1 MGHRA and CDR2 YSYEKL. This CDR3 region has 14 residues. V was clipped by 2 bases and J by 7 bases, with 14 bases between them. CDR3 sequence: CASSQFLGLPGYTF. The CDR3 nucleotides read TGCGCCAGCAGCCAATTTCTGGGATTACCTGGCTACACCTTC.